This T cell receptor beta chain emerged from a study of shared T cell receptors in the human thymus (dated by TCRdb to the early 2020s). Background on the whole study: The study examined how self-reactive, shared T-cell receptor alpha chains are generated in the human thymus.

Libraries were built with the immunoSEQ multiplex PCR assay. The source is immuneACCESS, and TCRdb retained only in-frame sequences with V and J called. Part of the clones is not carried over; for the studies checked, unresolved V genes explain less than half of this, and the remainder is unexplained. In all, the sample holds about 710,000 clones, and over 75% of those were seen once. The ten largest make up 0.0094% of the sample. About this clone itself: This receptor's antigen is unknown. The sample holds no much larger clone one base away, and base qualities are not on file.

CDR1 and CDR2, looked up from the germline V gene, are SGHAT and FQNNGV. The germline V and J ends show losses of 0 bases and 3 bases respectively, and no gene match explains 17 bases of the junction. Counted from cysteine to phenylalanine, this CDR3 has 20 amino acids. Kept here is only the CDR3 DNA, which spans 60 bases and is read in frame from base 1. Separately, the same data were catalogued under a study of human thymus T cells. The second source states: Donors were immunologically healthy infants undergoing open corrective cardiac surgery for congenital heart defects in Finland. Thymus tissue was collected as surgical resects that were removed during corrective cardiac surgery. V and J gene segment usage appeared biased in both thymic and peripheral blood repertoires. The related research found that thymic TCR repertoires overlapped highly between unrelated individuals. The study used fewer than ten infant thymus samples plus four related peripheral blood samples to characterize TCR alpha and beta repertoires. The infant donors were about 7 to 244 days old, and the cohort included roughly six males and a couple of females. After being mechanically released from the tissue, thymocytes were kept at -70 degrees C in pellets of about 8.5-32 million cells. Genomic DNA was extracted from frozen cell pellets with a QIAsymphony instrument. The immunoSEQ multiplex PCR assay was used to amplify the TCRB and TCRAD loci from a standardized amount of quality-controlled genomic DNA. Amplicons spanned the V(D)J region at a length sufficient to cover the CDR3 and identify V and J genes. The amplicons were sequenced on an Illumina platform via the commercial immunoSEQ service. Primer bias and sequencing errors were corrected as previously described, and TCRAD and TCRB were defined on the basis of the IMGT database. Repertoires were analysed with immunoSEQ Analyzer 3.0 and VDJTools, covering basic statistics, V/J segment usage, diversity estimates, rarefaction and pairwise overlap. Diversity was estimated with Chao1, ChaoE, Efron-Thisted, Shannon and inverse Simpson indices, and also on datasets down-sampled to the smallest sample. Repertoire overlap was assessed by strict matching of CDR3 nucleotide sequence, V gene and J gene, and clustering was done by Jaccard-based multidimensional scaling. On average, thymus samples yielded around 810,000 unique TCRB clonotypes, whereas blood samples yielded some 85,000.

The sequenced material came from thymocytes. The rearrangement joined TRBV11-2 to TRBJ1-5; 7 bases in the middle match TRBD1. The source is a boy less than two years old with a congenital heart defect. Donor details come from another sample of the same person, matched by shared clones. The CDR3 amino acid sequence is: CASSLEAVVRTGDANQPQHF. The sequenced DNA is TGTGCCAGCAGCTTAGAGGCCGTCGTCCGGACAGGCGATGCCAATCAGCCCCAGCATTTT.